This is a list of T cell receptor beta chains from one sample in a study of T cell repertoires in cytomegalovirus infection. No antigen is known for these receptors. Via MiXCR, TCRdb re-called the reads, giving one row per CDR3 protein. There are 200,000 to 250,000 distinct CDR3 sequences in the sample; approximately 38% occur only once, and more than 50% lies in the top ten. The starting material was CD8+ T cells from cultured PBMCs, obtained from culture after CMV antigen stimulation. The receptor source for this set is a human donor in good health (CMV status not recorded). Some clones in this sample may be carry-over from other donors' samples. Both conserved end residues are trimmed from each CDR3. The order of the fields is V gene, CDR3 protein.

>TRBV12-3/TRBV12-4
ASSSTGGGYNEQF
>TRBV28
ATRGDRDLYEQY
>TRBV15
ATSRDSSGGEQF
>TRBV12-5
ASGLPAGETDTQY
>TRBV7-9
ASFRTGTNTEAF
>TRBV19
ARRLRTAQPQH
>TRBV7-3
ASSSRGNNEQF
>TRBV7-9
ASSFHPGQGSSGNTIY
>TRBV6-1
ASGPGPGLGYEQF
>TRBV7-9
ASSFGVAGKKETQY
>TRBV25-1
ASSQTYYEQY